The 10 T cell receptor beta chains listed next were all sequenced from one sample in a study of T cell changes during pregnancy in multiple sclerosis. Using immunoSEQ multiplex PCR, the repertoire was profiled, and TCRdb retains in-frame clones only, with some absent. There are tens of thousands of clones in the sample; 91% occur only once, and 6% to 7.5% lies in the top ten. The material was CD8+ T cells from peripheral blood mononuclear cells, obtained in the second trimester of pregnancy. These receptor sequences come from a female donor with multiple sclerosis, enrolled in a pregnancy study.

The chain carries TRBV19 and TRBJ1-2, with 10 bases identical to TRBD1. Germline CDR1 is LNHDA and CDR2 is SQIVND (reference sequence). The CDR3 is made up of 15 amino acids. The ends lost 4 bases at V and 8 bases at J; junction bases unmatched: 10. The CDR3 DNA sequence: TGTGCCAGTAGTAGAGGACAGGGGGATATTAACGGCTACACCTTC. Residues: CASSRGQGDINGYTF.

The chain recombines TRBV6-5 with TRBJ1-6; the D is unclear. CDR1 and CDR2 (germline): MNHEY, SVGAGI. The CDR3 sequence is 14 residues long. The V and J ends lost 0 bases and 6 bases respectively, with 6 bases between them. CDR3 region: CASSYSGVNSPLHF. CDR3 coding DNA: TGTGCCAGCAGTTACTCGGGAGTTAATTCACCCCTCCACTTT.

This chain links TRBV7-2 with TRBJ1-1; TRBD1 matches 10 bases. The germline V gene has CDR1 SGHTA and CDR2 FQGNSA. CDR3 length: 17 residues. V was pared by 5 bases and J by 2 bases, with 11 bases of the junction left unmatched. CDR3 in DNA: TGTGCCAGCAGCGACCGGGACAGGGGCGAAGGAAACACTGAAGCTTTCTTT. Translating gives CASSDRDRGEGNTEAFF.

The V and J genes are TRBV13 and TRBJ1-5; D perhaps matches TRBD1 (5 bases). V was pared by 2 bases and J by 8 bases, with 13 bases between. Per germline, CDR1 PRHDT and CDR2 FYEKMQ (reference sequence). The CDR3 loop spans 14 amino acids. The CDR3 DNA reads as TGTGCCAGCAGCTTAACGGCAGGGTCGAAGCCCCAGCATTTT. Protein product: CASSLTAGSKPQHF.

The rearrangement uses TRBV4-1 and TRBJ2-3, with TRBD1 identical over 7 bases. The CDR3 runs 18 residues. V dropped 1 base and J dropped 3; count of bases not matched to a gene: 13. CDR1 is MGHRA, CDR2 YSYEKL, per germline. CDR3 bases: TGCGCCAGCAGCCAAGTTCCTTCGGGGCAGGGGGAAACAGATACGCAGTATTTT. This translates into CASSQVPSGQGETDTQYF.

V and J are TRBV7-9 and TRBJ1-1, with unresolved D. Trimming cost V 1 base and J 3 bases, with 12 bases left between them. Germline V CDR1 and CDR2: SEHNR, FQNEAQ (reference sequence). The CDR3 totals 15 residues. The CDR3 DNA reads as TGTGCCAGCAGCTTAGGACAAGGGAGGGACACTGAAGCTTTCTTT. Protein product: CASSLGQGRDTEAFF. The whole variable domain, remainder taken from reference TRBV7-9 and TRBJ1-1, is DTGVSQNPRHKITKRGQNVTFRCDPISEHNRLYWYRQTLGQGPEFLTYFQNEAQLEKSRLLSDRFSAERPKGSFSTLEIQRTEQGDSAMYLCASSLGQGRDTEAFFGQGTRLTVV.

The V and J genes are TRBV9 and TRBJ2-3, with a possible D match to TRBD1 (6 bases). Germline values: CDR1 SGDLS, CDR2 YYNGEE. V was trimmed by 3 bases and J by 5 bases, leaving 10 bases between them. The CDR3 sequence is 13 residues long. The CDR3 DNA reads as TGTGCCAGCAGCGGGAGACAGGAAGATACGCAGTATTTT. Its translation: CASSGRQEDTQYF.

This chain uses TRBV7-3 with TRBJ2-1, with 9 positions matching TRBD1. Germline values: CDR1 SGHTA, CDR2 FQGTGA. V lost 4 bases to trimming and J lost 0 bases; unmatched junction nucleotides: 4. The CDR3 runs 16 residues. The CDR3 here is CASSYDRGDSYNEQFF. The CDR3 bases are TGTGCCAGCAGCTACGACAGGGGGGACTCCTACAATGAGCAGTTCTTC.

This rearrangement joins TRBV19 to TRBJ2-1; the D is unclear. V lost 3 bases and J lost 8, with 20 bases in between. Germline-derived CDR1 and CDR2 are LNHDA and SQIVND (reference sequence). The CDR3 length is 16 residues. The CDR3 DNA reads TGTGCCAGTAGTATCCCTGGGCAGCAGGCCTTGGATGAGCAGTTCTTC. It encodes CASSIPGQQALDEQFF.

The genes are TRBV30 and TRBJ2-7; 8 nucleotides align to TRBD1. This CDR3 has 14 amino acids. Germline-derived CDR1 and CDR2 are GTSNPN and SVGIG (reference sequence). V lost 5 bases to trimming and J lost 1 base; unmatched junction nucleotides: 7. DNA for the CDR3: TGTGCCTGGGTCGACAGGGGAAAGTCCTACGAGCAGTACTTC. This translates into CAWVDRGKSYEQYF.